The 29 T cell receptor beta chains reported below all come from one sample, sequenced in a study of blood T cell repertoires in COVID-19. The protocol was immunoSEQ multiplex PCR, while the TCRdb copy is restricted to in-frame clones and leaves out a portion. The data hold 250,000 to 350,000 clones, with 65% to 90% observed a single time. The sequenced sample consisted of PBMCs or T cells enriched from blood (not recorded which). The origin of the receptors is a woman aged 18-29 years who had recovered from COVID-19.

The genes are TRBV3-1 (or the pseudogene TRBV3-2) and TRBJ2-7; 8 bases match TRBD1. This CDR3 region has 15 residues. J gave up 1 base and V 4 bases, and 6 bases lay outside the gene matches. Germline V gene data show CDR1 as LGHDT and CDR2 as YNNKEL (reference sequence). As DNA, the CDR3 is TGTGCCAGCAGCCTAGGGACAGGCGGATCCTACGAGCAGTACTTC. Its translation: CASSLGTGGSYEQYF.

This clone was seen a few times. The V gene is TRBV24-1, the J gene TRBJ1-2, with TRBD1 matching over 8 bases. This CDR3 has 17 residues. In germline, CDR1 is KGHDR, CDR2 SFDVKD. Trimming at V came to 2 bases and at J to 0 bases, leaving 7 bases not matched to a gene. The CDR3 DNA reads as TGTGCCACCAGTGATTCTGTTCAGGGGGCAGCTAACTATGGCTACACCTTC. It codes for CATSDSVQGAANYGYTF.

This rearrangement joins TRBV9 to TRBJ2-1; 9 nucleotides align to TRBD2. The length of the CDR3 is 14 residues. V was pared by 1 base and J by 8 bases, with 4 bases of the junction left unmatched. CDR1 and CDR2 (germline): SGDLS, YYNGEE. The CDR3 region is CASSVYAGGDEQFF. The CDR3 nucleotides read TGTGCCAGCAGCGTATACGCGGGAGGGGATGAGCAGTTCTTC.

V is TRBV30 and J is TRBJ1-6, with 7 bases matching TRBD1. Germline values: CDR1 GTSNPN, CDR2 SVGIG (reference sequence). With V trimmed by 4 bases and J by 2 bases, 5 bases remained unmatched. This CDR3 has 15 amino acids. CDR3 amino acids: CAWIAGTAYNSPLHF. In nucleotides, the CDR3 is TGTGCCTGGATCGCCGGGACAGCCTATAATTCACCCCTCCACTTT.

This chain connects TRBV2 to TRBJ2-7, with TRBD1 as a possible D gene (6 bases). Germline-derived CDR1 and CDR2 are SNHLY and FYNNEI. This CDR3 spans 14 amino acids. V was pared by 8 bases and J by 0 bases, with 14 bases between. In nucleotides, the CDR3 is TGTGCCAGCCTTTTACAGGGAAGCTCCTACGAGCAGTACTTC. This sequence encodes CASLLQGSSYEQYF.

The V and J genes are TRBV9 and TRBJ2-2, with no clear D. Deletions cut 4 bases from V and 0 bases from J, with 7 bases between. From germline, CDR1 is SGDLS and CDR2 YYNGEE. The CDR3 sequence is 14 residues long. CDR3 sequence: CASSPLTNTGELFF. The CDR3 DNA follows: TGTGCCAGCAGCCCCCTTACGAACACCGGGGAGCTGTTTTTT.

This chain connects TRBV6-2 or TRBV6-3 to TRBJ1-4, with D possibly TRBD1 on 6 matching bases. The CDR3 is 16 amino acids. The germline V and J ends were trimmed by 7 bases and 7 bases, with 22 bases remaining between them. CDR1 is MNHEY and CDR2 is SVGEGT in the germline V gene. The CDR3 nucleotides read TGTGCCAGCACCCCCCAGAAACCGGGACACCTTGAAAAACTGTTTTTT. This sequence encodes CASTPQKPGHLEKLFF.

V usage is TRBV12-5 and J usage is TRBJ1-1, with a possible D match to TRBD1 (5 bases). Germline lookup yields CDR1 LGHNT and CDR2 FRNRAP. This CDR3 has 13 amino acids. Trimming pared 3 bases from V and 1 base from J, leaving 6 bases between. The chain's CDR3 is CASGFQGNTEAFF. In DNA, the CDR3 is TGTGCTAGTGGTTTTCAGGGGAACACTGAAGCTTTCTTT. The full variable domain, completed using reference TRBV12-5 and TRBJ1-1, is DARVTQTPRHKVTEMGQEVTMRCQPILGHNTVFWYRQTMMQGLELLAYFRNRAPLDDSGMPKDRFSAEMPDATLATLKIQPSEPRDSAVYFCASGFQGNTEAFFGQGTRLTVV.

This clone was picked up one time. The V call is TRBV30, the J call TRBJ2-3; D ambiguous. This CDR3 contains 13 residues. The V end lost 2 bases, the J end lost 0 bases, and 6 bases lay between the germline ends. CDR1 and CDR2 from the germline V gene are GTSNPN and SVGIG (reference sequence). CDR3 DNA sequence: TGTGCCTGGAGTACCTACAGCACAGATACGCAGTATTTT. Its protein product is CAWSTYSTDTQYF.

V gene TRBV4-2 combines with J gene TRBJ2-2; 7 nucleotides match TRBD2. The V gene's germline CDR1 is LGHNA and CDR2 YNFKEQ. With 3 bases clipped from V and 0 bases from J, the junction kept 4 bases outside the gene matches. This CDR3 has 16 amino acids. The CDR3 here is CASSHPGLANTGELFF. As DNA, the CDR3 is TGTGCCAGCAGCCACCCTGGACTAGCGAACACCGGGGAGCTGTTTTTT.

The V call is TRBV29-1, the J call TRBJ2-1, with 9 bases matching TRBD2. Germline CDR1 and CDR2: SQVTM and ANQGSEA. With 0 bases clipped from V and 6 bases from J, the junction kept 9 bases outside the gene matches. This CDR3 has 16 residues. Here the CDR3 reads CSVEDKVSGSPNEQFF. The CDR3 DNA sequence: TGCAGCGTTGAAGATAAGGTTAGCGGGAGTCCCAATGAGCAGTTCTTC.

The CDR3 nucleotides read TGTGCCAGCAGTTTTAGCTCGGGGGGCGGCTACACCTTC. Protein sequence: CASSFSSGGGYTF. V usage is TRBV28 and J usage is TRBJ1-2; D possibly corresponds to TRBD1 (6 bases). This CDR3 has 13 amino acids. V was pared by 3 bases and J by 8 bases, with 13 bases between. The germline V gene has CDR1 MDHEN and CDR2 SYDVKM.

The chain joins TRBV28 to TRBJ1-2, with 9 bases fitting TRBD1. The germline CDR1 and CDR2 sequences are MDHEN and SYDVKM. The CDR3 spans 16 residues. V lost 1 base and J lost 3; bases outside the gene matches: 6. The CDR3 protein is CASSLSPQGAYYGYTF. The CDR3 coding sequence is TGTGCCAGCAGTTTATCCCCACAGGGGGCCTACTATGGCTACACCTTC.

Of note for this clone: The sample carries other DNA sequences with the same CDR3. The chain is built from TRBV5-1 and TRBJ1-3; D is uncertain. With 4 bases removed from V and 1 base from J, the gap between germline ends came to 9 bases. CDR1 is SGHRS, CDR2 YFSETQ, per germline. This CDR3 region has 14 residues. The CDR3 loop reads CASSLGSSGNTIYF. The DNA for the CDR3 is TGCGCCAGCAGCCTGGGTTCATCTGGAAACACCATATATTTT.

The CDR3 region is CSVECSDRGRGEAFF. In nucleotides, the CDR3 is TGCAGCGTTGAATGTTCGGACAGGGGGCGTGGTGAAGCTTTCTTT. This rearrangement joins TRBV29-1 to TRBJ1-1; TRBD1 matches at 11 bases. Trimming cost V 2 bases and J 7 bases; bases outside gene matches: 9. The CDR3 totals 15 residues. Germline V CDR1 and CDR2: SQVTM, ANQGSEA. Using reference TRBV29-1 and TRBJ1-1 for the parts outside the CDR3, the full variable domain is SAVISQKPSRDICQRGTSLTIQCQVDSQVTMMFWYRQQPGQSLTLIATANQGSEATYESGFVIDKFPISRPNLTFSTLTVSNMSPEDSSIYLCSVECSDRGRGEAFFGQGTRLTVV.

This clone was seen a single time. The genes are TRBV18 and TRBJ2-1; TRBD2 matches 9 bases. This CDR3 is 16 amino acids long. V lost 3 bases to trimming and J lost 2 bases; unmatched junction nucleotides: 5. Per the germline V gene, CDR1 is KGHSH and CDR2 is LQKENI. The CDR3 bases are TGTGCCAGCTCACCCCTGGGACTAGCACCCTACAATGAGCAGTTCTTC. Encoded protein: CASSPLGLAPYNEQFF. Supplemented by reference TRBV18 and TRBJ2-1, the full variable domain reads NAGVMQNPRHLVRRRGQEARLRCSPMKGHSHVYWYRQLPEEGLKFMVYLQKENIIDESGMPKERFSAEFPKEGPSILRIQQVVRGDSAAYFCASSPLGLAPYNEQFFGPGTRLTVL.

The chain joins TRBV5-1 to TRBJ2-6; 8 bases map to TRBD1. J was trimmed by 17 bases and V by 1 base; bases with no gene match: 11. The germline gives CDR1 SGHRS, CDR2 YFSETQ. The CDR3 spans 14 residues. The CDR3 region is CASSLSQGAKGLTF. The CDR3 DNA follows: TGCGCCAGCAGCTTGTCTCAGGGGGCGAAAGGATTGACTTTC.

The rearrangement uses TRBV3-1 (or the pseudogene TRBV3-2) and TRBJ1-2; tentatively, D is TRBD1 (5 bases). The CDR3 is 14 residues long. V was clipped by 0 bases and J by 5 bases, with 10 bases between them. Germline-derived CDR1 and CDR2 are LGHDT and YNNKEL (reference sequence). The CDR3 protein is CASSQDRTPYGYTF. In DNA form, the CDR3 reads TGTGCCAGCAGCCAAGACAGGACACCTTATGGCTACACCTTC.

The CDR3 loop is CASSQGQGVVQYF. The CDR3 bases are TGTGCCAGCAGCCAGGGACAGGGAGTGGTGCAGTACTTC. The rearrangement links TRBV5-5 to TRBJ2-7, with TRBD1 matching 9 bases. This CDR3 comprises 13 residues. The germline V gene has CDR1 SGHKS and CDR2 YYEKEE (reference sequence). V trimming: 4 bases; J trimming: 9 bases; junction bases outside the gene matches: 8.

This chain links TRBV10-2 with TRBJ1-2; D might be TRBD1 (6 bases). Trimming pared 0 bases from V and 0 bases from J, leaving 14 bases between. Germline V gives CDR1 WSHSY, CDR2 SAAADI. The CDR3 contains 17 residues. The CDR3 nucleotides read TGCGCCAGCAGTGAGTCGCGTACAGGGCGCACTAACTATGGCTACACCTTC. Protein: CASSESRTGRTNYGYTF.

Only one count was recorded for this clone. This specimen includes other DNA sequences encoding the same CDR3. The J gene is TRBJ1-2, the V gene TRBV7-9, with unresolved D. Trimming cost V 2 bases and J 8 bases, with 9 bases left between them. The CDR3 contains 12 residues. The germline gives CDR1 SEHNR, CDR2 FQNEAQ (reference sequence). The CDR3 sequence is CASSLSSGGYTF. The CDR3 DNA is TGTGCCAGCAGCTTAAGTTCGGGGGGCTACACCTTC.

A single count supports this clone. The chain combines TRBV9 with TRBJ2-7, with D unclear. Looked up from germline, CDR1 is SGDLS and CDR2 is YYNGEE. CDR3 length: 14 amino acids. Between the trimmed V and J ends, which lost 0 bases and 1 base, there was a span of 8 bases. CDR3 sequence: CASSVADKSYEQYF. The CDR3 coding sequence is TGTGCCAGCAGCGTAGCTGACAAGTCCTACGAGCAGTACTTC.

The chain has TRBV3-1 (or the pseudogene TRBV3-2) and TRBJ2-7; 12 bases agree with TRBD2. The CDR3 extends over 15 amino acids. Germline CDR1 LGHDT, CDR2 YNNKEL (reference sequence). Losses at the gene ends were 1 base for V and 4 bases for J; bases not matched to a gene: 2. This CDR3 is CASSQGLAGAYEQYF. The CDR3 coding sequence is TGTGCCAGCAGCCAAGGACTAGCGGGAGCTTACGAGCAGTACTTC.

The chain's CDR3 is CASSLVTGGNTGELFF. The CDR3 DNA is TGCGCCAGCAGCTTGGTAACAGGGGGGAACACCGGGGAGCTGTTTTTT. The gene calls are TRBV5-1 and TRBJ2-2; 8 bases fit TRBD1. Trimming removed 0 bases from V and 1 base from J; junction bases left unmatched: 2. CDR1 and CDR2 from the germline V gene are SGHRS and YFSETQ. This CDR3 region has 16 residues.

The chain joins TRBV6-2 or TRBV6-3 to TRBJ2-7; D may be TRBD1 (5 bases). Germline V lookup: CDR1 MNHEY, CDR2 SVGEGT. The CDR3 runs to 13 residues. V lost 4 bases and J 2 bases, leaving 9 bases between the germline ends. CDR3 residues: CASSWTQPYEQYF. In DNA form, the CDR3 reads TGTGCCAGCAGTTGGACACAACCCTACGAGCAGTACTTC.

The chain combines TRBV7-9 with TRBJ1-1, with 11 bases matching TRBD1. CDR1 is SEHNR, CDR2 FQNEAQ, per germline (reference sequence). V lost 5 bases and J lost 4; bases outside the gene matches: 6. The CDR3 is 15 residues long. The CDR3 protein is CASSPQGTGGTEAFF. Here the CDR3 DNA reads TGTGCCAGCAGCCCCCAGGGGACAGGGGGCACTGAAGCTTTCTTT.

The CDR3 DNA follows: TGTGCCAGCAGACGGACTAGCGGGAGAACAGATACGCAGTATTTT. This gives the protein CASRRTSGRTDTQYF. The rearrangement links TRBV28 to TRBJ2-3, with 13 bases identical to TRBD2. CDR1 is MDHEN and CDR2 is SYDVKM in the germline V gene. The CDR3 consists of 15 residues. J was trimmed by 3 bases and V by 6 bases; bases with no gene match: 3.

The gene calls are TRBV28 and TRBJ1-2, with 7 bases matching TRBD1. Looked up from germline, CDR1 is MDHEN and CDR2 is SYDVKM. The CDR3 extends over 16 amino acids. The V gene end was trimmed by 3 bases and the J gene end by 8 bases; junction bases not matched to a gene: 15. The DNA of the CDR3 is TGTGCCAGCAGTTTGCCCCGGGACAGACGCGTAGGGGGCTACACCTTC. Protein sequence: CASSLPRDRRVGGYTF.

This CDR3 is CASSRGLANSPLHF. CDR3 DNA sequence: TGCGCCAGCAGCCGGGGTCTAGCTAATTCACCCCTCCACTTT. The rearrangement uses TRBV4-1 and TRBJ1-6; D uncertain. The V and J ends lost 4 bases and 6 bases respectively, with 10 bases between them. Germline-derived CDR1 and CDR2 are MGHRA and YSYEKL. The CDR3 is made up of 14 amino acids.